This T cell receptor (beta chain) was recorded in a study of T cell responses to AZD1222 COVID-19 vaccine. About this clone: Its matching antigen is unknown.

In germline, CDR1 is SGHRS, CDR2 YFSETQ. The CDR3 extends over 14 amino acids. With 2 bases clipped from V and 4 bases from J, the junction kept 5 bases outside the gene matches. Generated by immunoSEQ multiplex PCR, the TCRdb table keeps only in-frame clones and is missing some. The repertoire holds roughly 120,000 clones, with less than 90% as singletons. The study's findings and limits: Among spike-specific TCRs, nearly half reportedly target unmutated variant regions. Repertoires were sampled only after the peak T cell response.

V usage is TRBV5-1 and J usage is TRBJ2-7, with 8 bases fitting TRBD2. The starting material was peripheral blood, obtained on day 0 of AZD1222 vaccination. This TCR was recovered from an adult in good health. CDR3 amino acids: CASSFGGVRYEQYF. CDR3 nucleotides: TGCGCCAGCAGCTTCGGGGGGGTCAGGTACGAGCAGTACTTC.